This TCR beta chain was sequenced in a study of blood T cells in healthy people across ages. CDR3 size: 15 residues. Looked up from germline, CDR1 is SNHLY and CDR2 is FYNNEI. V gave up 8 bases and J gave up 6 bases, with 19 bases separating them. The authors ran a second PCR of 7 to 11 cycles using a sample-barcoded 5' primer and a J-beta primer mix. TCRdb re-called the 5' RACE reads with MiXCR, one entry per CDR3 protein. The table shows hundreds of thousands of distinct CDR3 sequences, with roughly 35% occurring only once. This clonotype was detected a few times. The antigen is not known. Regarding the study as a whole: A greater number of naive CD4+ cells and higher diversity distinguished long-lived donors from aged donors.

Sequencing was performed on blood. V is TRBV2 and J is TRBJ1-4, with D uncertain. This TCR came from a man between 18 and 29 years old in good health. Here the CDR3 reads CASSEDLEGYEKLFF. DNA for the CDR3: TGTGCCAGCTCTGAAGACCTCGAAGGTTATGAAAAACTGTTTTTT.